This T cell receptor beta chain was retrieved from a study of CD8 T cells in Susac syndrome (dated by TCRdb to the late 2010s). Notes on the research overall: Of the Susac syndrome patients who were sequenced, roughly 8 were in clinical remission while 5 or 6 had clinically active disease. At blood withdrawal, Susac syndrome patients were therapy-naive, treated with corticosteroids (with IVIg additionally given to some), or treated with IVIg alone. Repertoire sequencing was used to test whether CD8+ T cell activation and differentiation in Susac syndrome was antigen driven. What the study reported, not specific to this receptor: In patients with Susac syndrome, the CD4+ T cell repertoire showed no detectable clonal expansion. The number of individuals in the TCR sequencing and HLA analysis was recognized as being relatively small.

A word on this clonotype: This clone's antigen is unknown. One base away there is no much larger clone; base qualities are not given.

RNA was extracted with the RNeasy kit and roughly 0.5 to 1 ug was reverse transcribed using random hexamers. The immunoSEQ multiplex PCR assay, which covers 54 Vbeta and 13 Jbeta segments, was used to amplify TCR beta CDR3 regions. To correct PCR amplification bias, a synthetic template baseline was used for both primer optimization and computational correction. In the authors' own workflow: Reads were annotated to V, D and J genes according to IMGT and were analyzed with immunoSEQ Analyzer, with only productive sequences retained. Clonality was calculated as one minus the Shannon entropy normalized by log2 of the number of productive unique sequences. For each patient and control, public and private clones were evaluated within the 100 most prevalent clones. Clones were defined as Susac-specific if absent from the healthy and MS cohorts, from roughly 1,100 published viral clones and from other ImmuneACCESS disease sequences. TCRdb's own reprocessing of the public reads used fastp at Q25 and MiXCR and kept productive beta chains. One record per CDR3 amino acid sequence lists the most common genes and DNA. The V and J calls were not made by the authors but by TCRdb's processing. The sample profile shows over 150,000 distinct CDR3 sequences; more than 95% of them were found once. The ten largest clones add up to around 0.12% of the sample.

Peripheral blood CD8+ and CD4+ T cells from healthy donors, Susac syndrome patients and multiple sclerosis patients were profiled by high-throughput TCR beta sequencing. Recently defined diagnostic criteria for definite or probable disease were met by the Susac syndrome patients. Bulk CD8+ and CD4+ T cells were purified magnetically by negative isolation, whereas CD8+ TEMRA cells were enriched by FACS. Blood was drawn into EDTA tubes, processed within 24 hours, and PBMCs were isolated by density gradient centrifugation. PBMCs intended for TCR sequencing were cryopreserved in liquid nitrogen and were subsequently thawed in a 37 degrees C water bath. The sorted or isolated CD4+, CD8+ and CD8+ TEMRA cells had a purity of 90% or higher. This sequence originates from a human donor with Susac syndrome. Material: CD4+ T cells from PBMCs.

The bases are TGCAGCGCAGGGGGCGCCTCCTACGAGCAGTACTTC. Its protein reads: CSAGGASYEQYF. The chain couples TRBV29-1 to TRBJ2-7; 8 central nucleotides agree with TRBD1. V and J are trimmed by 7 bases and 0 bases, and the gene matches miss 2 bases of the junction. CDR1 and CDR2 (SQVTM, ANQGSEA) derive from the germline V gene. The CDR3 covers 12 residues, taking in both the cysteine and the phenylalanine. Just CDR3 DNA is preserved here, 36 bases in frame from base 1.